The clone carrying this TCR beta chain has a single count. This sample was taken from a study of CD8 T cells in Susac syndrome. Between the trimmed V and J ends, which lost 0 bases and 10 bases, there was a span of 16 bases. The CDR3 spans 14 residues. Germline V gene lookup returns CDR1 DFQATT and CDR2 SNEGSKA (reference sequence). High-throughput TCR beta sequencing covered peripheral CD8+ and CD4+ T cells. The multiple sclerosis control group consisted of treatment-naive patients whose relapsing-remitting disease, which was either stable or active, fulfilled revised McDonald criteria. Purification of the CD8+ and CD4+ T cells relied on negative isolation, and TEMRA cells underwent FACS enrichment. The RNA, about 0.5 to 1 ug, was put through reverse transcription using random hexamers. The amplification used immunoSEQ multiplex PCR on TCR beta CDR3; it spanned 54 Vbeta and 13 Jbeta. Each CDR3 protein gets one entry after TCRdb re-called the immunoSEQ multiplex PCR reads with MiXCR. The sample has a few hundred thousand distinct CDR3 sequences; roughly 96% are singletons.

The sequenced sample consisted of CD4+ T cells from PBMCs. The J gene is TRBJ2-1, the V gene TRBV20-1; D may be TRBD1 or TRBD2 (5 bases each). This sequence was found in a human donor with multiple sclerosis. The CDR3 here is CSARDRLGVGEQFF. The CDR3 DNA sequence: TGCAGTGCTAGAGATCGTCTGGGGGTCGGCGAGCAGTTCTTC.